Shown below are 15 T cell receptor beta chains from a single sample sequenced in a study of OX40 agonist ivuxolimab in advanced cancers. This table comes from immunoSEQ multiplex PCR, and its TCRdb copy is limited to in-frame clones, with some not included. The profile shows about 21,000 clones, 83% of them singletons. This sample comprised CD4+ or CD8+ T cells sorted from blood, obtained in a trial of the OX40 agonist ivuxolimab. The receptors stem from an adult with an advanced solid tumor such as melanoma, head and neck, liver or kidney cancer.

Relative to its sample, this clone is medium-sized. The rearrangement links TRBV14 to TRBJ1-2; possibly TRBD1 for D (6 bases). Deletions cut 4 bases from V and 8 bases from J, with 11 bases between. This CDR3 contains 12 residues. CDR1 and CDR2 from the germline V gene are SGHDN and FVKESK. The CDR3 bases are TGTGCCAGCAGCCCTGGGGACACCGGCTACACCTTC. The encoded protein is CASSPGDTGYTF.

The V call is TRBV27, the J call TRBJ1-5, with D uncertain. V lost 6 bases and J lost 0, with 6 bases in between. The CDR3 totals 13 residues. Per the germline V gene, CDR1 is MNHEY and CDR2 is SMNVEV (reference sequence). The CDR3 loop is CASSPYSNQPQHF. CDR3 coding DNA: TGTGCCAGCAGCCCATATAGCAATCAGCCCCAGCATTTT.

This chain links TRBV9 with TRBJ1-2, with no clear D. This CDR3 has 14 residues. The V gene lost 3 bases and the J gene lost 4 bases, with 13 bases spanning the gap. In germline, CDR1 is SGDLS, CDR2 YYNGEE. CDR3 bases: TGTGCCAGCAGCGAGGGTCCCTACACCTATGGCTACACCTTC. As protein: CASSEGPYTYGYTF.

This clone occurred a few times. V is TRBV7-2 and J is TRBJ1-4; no reliable D call. The CDR3 contains 14 residues. V gave up 1 base and J gave up 8 bases, with 11 bases separating them. CDR1 is SGHTA and CDR2 is FQGNSA in the germline V gene. CDR3 DNA: TGTGCCAGCAGCTTAGTGCTGGGTCAAGAAAAACTGTTTTTT. It encodes CASSLVLGQEKLFF.

The rearrangement links TRBV7-2 to TRBJ2-2; 11 nucleotides agree with TRBD1. Trimming cost V 5 bases and J 7 bases; bases outside gene matches: 6. The CDR3 spans 15 residues. Germline assignment: CDR1 SGHTA and CDR2 FQGNSA. The CDR3 DNA follows: TGTGCCAGCAGCAGGGGGACAGGGGGAAGCGGGGAGCTGTTTTTT. Protein product: CASSRGTGGSGELFF.

The chain recombines TRBV10-2 with TRBJ2-5, with TRBD2 matching over 9 bases. The length of the CDR3 is 15 residues. Germline CDR1 and CDR2: WSHSY and SAAADI. Losses at the gene ends were 6 bases for V and 2 bases for J; bases not matched to a gene: 7. The CDR3 loop reads CASRQGGGDQETQYF. The CDR3 DNA follows: TGCGCCAGCAGACAGGGCGGGGGGGATCAAGAGACCCAGTACTTC.

The V call is TRBV19, the J call TRBJ2-1; D may match TRBD1 or TRBD2 (6 bases each). V dropped 7 bases and J dropped 4 bases, with 17 bases sitting between them. The CDR3 runs 15 residues. Germline V gene data show CDR1 as LNHDA and CDR2 as SQIVND (reference sequence). For the CDR3, the DNA is TGTGCCAGTACCCTCCCCGGGGGCACTTACAATGAGCAGTTCTTC. Its protein is CASTLPGGTYNEQFF.

The genes are TRBV9 and TRBJ2-2; the D is unclear. V shed 0 bases and J shed 6 bases, with 6 bases lying between them. The length of the CDR3 is 13 residues. CDR1 is SGDLS and CDR2 is YYNGEE in the germline V gene. Here the CDR3 DNA reads TGTGCCAGCAGCGTAGAAAAGGCCGGGGAGCTGTTTTTT. It is translated as CASSVEKAGELFF.

The rearrangement links TRBV4-1 to TRBJ2-4, with TRBD1 matching 11 bases. With V trimmed by 1 base and J by 6 bases, 5 bases remained unmatched. Germline-derived CDR1 and CDR2 are MGHRA and YSYEKL. The CDR3 is 16 residues long. Here the CDR3 DNA reads TGCGCCAGCAGCCAAGTGGGAGGGACAGGGGGAAACATTCAGTACTTC. Protein: CASSQVGGTGGNIQYF.

The V and J genes are TRBV27 and TRBJ2-1; 10 bases match TRBD2. CDR1 is MNHEY, CDR2 SMNVEV, per germline (reference sequence). Germline trimming cut 4 bases from V and 6 bases from J; bases unmatched to any gene: 9. There are 16 residues in the CDR3. The CDR3 DNA reads as TGTGCCAGCAGTTATACGGGGACTAGCGACCCCAATGAGCAGTTCTTC. Translated: CASSYTGTSDPNEQFF.

CDR3 DNA sequence: TGTGCCAGCAGCCGTAGGACAGGGGCGGCTAACTATGGCTACACCTTC. It is translated as CASSRRTGAANYGYTF. This chain uses TRBV7-2 with TRBJ1-2; 9 nucleotides agree with TRBD1. Trimming cost V 5 bases and J 0 bases; bases outside gene matches: 7. Per the germline V gene, CDR1 is SGHTA and CDR2 is FQGNSA. This CDR3 region has 16 residues. Drawing the rest from reference TRBV7-2 and TRBJ1-2, the complete variable domain is GAGVSQSPSNKVTEKGKDVELRCDPISGHTALYWYRQSLGQGLEFLIYFQGNSAPDKSGLPSDRFSAERTGGSVSTLTIQRTQQEDSAVYLCASSRRTGAANYGYTFGSGTRLTVV.

The chain has TRBV27 and TRBJ2-7; unclear D gene. V lost 5 bases to trimming and J lost 1 base, with 18 bases between them. Germline lookup yields CDR1 MNHEY and CDR2 SMNVEV (reference sequence). The CDR3 runs 16 residues. The CDR3 loop reads CASSGIYSDESYEQYF. CDR3 DNA: TGTGCCAGCAGTGGGATTTACTCGGACGAATCCTACGAGCAGTACTTC.

The chain carries TRBV4-1 and TRBJ2-2; no firm D call. This CDR3 comprises 17 residues. CDR1 and CDR2 from the germline V gene are MGHRA and YSYEKL. Trimming took off 2 bases at V and 3 bases at J, with 16 bases between the two ends. As DNA, the CDR3 is TGCGCCAGCAGCCAACCTTCCGGACGGCTCGACACCGGGGAGCTGTTTTTT. It specifies CASSQPSGRLDTGELFF.

This sequence joins TRBV4-1 and TRBJ1-1, with D possibly matching TRBD1 (5 bases). The CDR3 loop spans 15 amino acids. The germline gives CDR1 MGHRA, CDR2 YSYEKL. The V and J ends lost 3 bases and 10 bases respectively, with 21 bases between them. CDR3 nucleotides: TGCGCCAGCAGCCACCCCGGGACTCGGGGGTTTGCAGCTTTCTTT. Translation: CASSHPGTRGFAAFF.

The chain employs TRBV2 and TRBJ2-7, with TRBD1 matching 8 bases. Germline assignment: CDR1 SNHLY and CDR2 FYNNEI. The CDR3 is 15 residues long. The V segment lost 6 bases and the J segment 5 bases; nucleotides outside the gene matches: 12. The chain's CDR3 is CASRVSTGDAHEQYF. The CDR3 DNA sequence: TGTGCCAGCAGAGTCTCGACAGGGGACGCGCACGAGCAGTACTTC.